The clone carrying this T cell receptor beta chain appeared many times. Its antigen is unidentified. This sample was included in a study of response to subunit inactivated influenza vaccine. Findings and limits, study-wide: The authors proposed limited new T cell recruitment per seasonal influenza vaccination.

Using its own MiXCR run on the RT-PCR reads, TCRdb lists one record per CDR3 protein. This sample has around 200,000 distinct CDR3 sequences, with around a tenth found just once. The germline V gene has CDR1 MNHEY and CDR2 SVGEGT. V dropped 6 bases and J dropped 2; count of bases not matched to a gene: 5. The CDR3 is 14 amino acids. The input for sequencing was non-naive T cells sorted from PBMCs, taken on the day of vaccination. The clonotype originates from a man aged 50 to 59 who received an inactivated influenza vaccine. The chain joins TRBV6-2 or TRBV6-3 to TRBJ2-7; 9 positions agree with TRBD2. CDR3 sequence (DNA): TGTGCCAGCAGGATGCTAGCGGGGACCTACGAGCAGTACTTC. This sequence encodes CASRMLAGTYEQYF.